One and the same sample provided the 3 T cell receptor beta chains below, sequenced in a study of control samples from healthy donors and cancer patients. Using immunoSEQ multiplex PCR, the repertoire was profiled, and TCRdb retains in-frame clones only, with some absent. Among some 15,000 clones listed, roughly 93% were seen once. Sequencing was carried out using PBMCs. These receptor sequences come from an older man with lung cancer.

Here the CDR3 DNA reads TGCGCCAGCAGCTTCCTACAGGGGAGTAGGGGCTACACCTTC. This codes for CASSFLQGSRGYTF. The chain is built from TRBV5-1 and TRBJ1-2; 7 nucleotides agree with TRBD1. V dropped 2 bases and J dropped 8; count of bases not matched to a gene: 9. Germline V gene sequence: CDR1 SGHRS, CDR2 YFSETQ. The CDR3 is made up of 14 amino acids.

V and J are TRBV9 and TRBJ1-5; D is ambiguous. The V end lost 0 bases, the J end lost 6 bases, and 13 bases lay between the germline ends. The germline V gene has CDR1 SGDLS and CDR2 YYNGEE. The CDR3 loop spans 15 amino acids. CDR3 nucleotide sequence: TGTGCCAGCAGCGTAGACGGTCTCTCCTCTCAGCCCCAGCATTTT. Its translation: CASSVDGLSSQPQHF.

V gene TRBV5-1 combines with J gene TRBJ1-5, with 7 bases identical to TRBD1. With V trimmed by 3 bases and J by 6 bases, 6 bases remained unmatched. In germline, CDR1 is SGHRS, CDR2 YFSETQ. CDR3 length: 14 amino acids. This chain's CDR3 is CASSWGTGVQPQHF. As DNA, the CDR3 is TGCGCCAGCAGCTGGGGCACAGGGGTTCAGCCCCAGCATTTT. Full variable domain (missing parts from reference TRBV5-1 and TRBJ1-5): KAGVTQTPRYLIKTRGQQVTLSCSPISGHRSVSWYQQTPGQGLQFLFEYFSETQRNKGNFPGRFSGRQFSNSRSEMNVSTLELGDSALYLCASSWGTGVQPQHFGDGTRLSIL.